This passage covers 10 T cell receptor beta chains from one sample sequenced in a study of shared clonotypes between healthy human individuals. The repertoire was sequenced with immunoSEQ multiplex PCR; TCRdb's copy has only in-frame clones and lacks some. The sample includes approximately 2.5 million clones, approximately 94% of them seen just once. The sequenced sample consisted of naive CD4+ T cells from PBMCs. Subset indicated: CD45RA+ positively selected. The receptors were gathered from a young man in good health. Some clones in this sample may be carry-over from other donors' samples.

The chain couples TRBV19 to TRBJ1-5; no reliable D call. V was trimmed by 5 bases and J by 2 bases, leaving 13 bases between them. Germline V CDR1 and CDR2: LNHDA, SQIVND (reference sequence). The CDR3 is made up of 15 amino acids. The CDR3 region is CASSPRGLGNQPQHF. DNA for the CDR3: TGTGCCAGTAGTCCCCGGGGTTTGGGCAATCAGCCCCAGCATTTT.

V and J are TRBV7-2 and TRBJ2-7; tentative D call: TRBD2 (5 bases). Trimming cost V 1 base and J 4 bases, with 11 bases left between them. CDR1 is SGHTA and CDR2 is FQGNSA in the germline V gene. This CDR3 has 14 amino acids. CDR3: CASSLGRALYEQYF. The CDR3, as DNA: TGTGCCAGCAGCTTAGGGCGGGCGCTTTACGAGCAGTACTTC.

The chain is built from TRBV28 and TRBJ1-4, with a tentative D call TRBD1 (6 bases). The germline V and J ends were trimmed by 6 bases and 7 bases, with 12 bases remaining between them. The CDR3 is 13 residues long. The germline CDR1 and CDR2 sequences are MDHEN and SYDVKM. The CDR3 sequence: CASRPGQIEKLFF. The CDR3 nucleotides are TGTGCCAGCAGACCCGGACAGATTGAAAAACTGTTTTTT.

The rearrangement links TRBV7-8 to TRBJ2-7, with D uncertain. V lost 0 bases, J lost 5 bases, and 8 bases lay in between. The CDR3 runs to 13 residues. Germline V gene data show CDR1 as SGHVS and CDR2 as FQNEAQ. CDR3 residues: CASSLALPHEQYF. As DNA, the CDR3 is TGTGCCAGCAGCTTAGCCTTACCTCACGAGCAGTACTTC.

The CDR3 here is CASSLGQGLSGNTIYF. The CDR3 bases are TGTGCCAGCAGTTTAGGGCAGGGCCTCTCTGGAAACACCATATATTTT. The rearrangement uses TRBV28 and TRBJ1-3; D may be TRBD1 (5 bases). Germline CDR1 reads MDHEN; CDR2 reads SYDVKM. This CDR3 contains 16 residues. Trimming pared 2 bases from V and 0 bases from J, leaving 11 bases between. Full variable domain (remainder filled in from reference TRBV28 and TRBJ1-3): DVKVTQSSRYLVKRTGEKVFLECVQDMDHENMFWYRQDPGLGLRLIYFSYDVKMKEKGDIPEGYSVSREKKERFSLILESASTNQTSMYLCASSLGQGLSGNTIYFGEGSWLTVV.

The chain has TRBV5-4 and TRBJ1-3; tentatively, D is TRBD1 (5 bases). V lost 3 bases and J 4 bases, leaving 11 bases between the germline ends. The CDR3 runs to 14 residues. Germline-derived CDR1 and CDR2 are SGHNT and YYREEE (reference sequence). CDR3 sequence reads: CASSSRGAGNTIYF. The CDR3 coding sequence is TGTGCCAGCAGCTCAAGGGGCGCAGGAAACACCATATATTTT.

The V gene is TRBV9, the J gene TRBJ2-2; unclear D gene. Germline V gene data show CDR1 as SGDLS and CDR2 as YYNGEE. This CDR3 has 13 residues. Trimming removed 7 bases from V and 6 bases from J, with 13 bases in between. The DNA for the CDR3 is TGTGCCAGCGAAACCGGGTCTCCCGGGGAGCTGTTTTTT. It codes for CASETGSPGELFF.

V and J are TRBV19 and TRBJ2-1; maybe TRBD1 (6 bases). Trimming removed 7 bases at V and 6 bases at J, with 13 bases between. The CDR3 spans 13 residues. The V gene's germline CDR1 is LNHDA and CDR2 SQIVND (reference sequence). CDR3 DNA sequence: TGTGCCAGTACACCCAGGGGTATCAATGAGCAGTTCTTC. Translating it yields CASTPRGINEQFF.

This clone was detected only once. The J gene is TRBJ2-1, the V gene TRBV4-1, with 10 bases identical to TRBD2. This CDR3 contains 18 residues. V dropped 4 bases and J dropped 6; count of bases not matched to a gene: 15. Germline V gene lookup returns CDR1 MGHRA and CDR2 YSYEKL. CDR3 bases: TGCGCCAGCAGCCCCGGGCATCTAGCGGGAGTTAAGGGCAATGAGCAGTTCTTC. Translation: CASSPGHLAGVKGNEQFF.

This chain connects TRBV7-9 to TRBJ1-2; maybe TRBD1 (6 bases). The germline CDR1 and CDR2 sequences are SEHNR and FQNEAQ (reference sequence). CDR3 size: 16 residues. The V gene lost 1 base and the J gene lost 0 bases, with 12 bases spanning the gap. CDR3 in amino acids: CASSLGPQGANYGYTF. The CDR3 nucleotides read TGTGCCAGCAGCTTAGGTCCACAGGGAGCTAACTATGGCTACACCTTC.